This is a list of T cell receptor beta chains from one sample in a study of control samples from healthy donors and cancer patients. The table came from immunoSEQ multiplex PCR; TCRdb's copy has only in-frame clones and leaves some out. The table has roughly 130,000 clones, more than 85% seen once. Sequencing was carried out using blood. These receptors all stem from a young woman in good health. The CDR3 runs from the conserved cysteine through the conserved F or W. D genes are given only for firm matches. Clone size is given for some rows only: seen once, a few or many times, or a class if the clone is expanded.

abundance: once
d_gene: TRBD1
v_gene: TRBV5-1
j_gene: TRBJ1-2
CDR3aa: CASSKDAGQGRGYTF
CDR3nt: TGCGCCAGCAGCAAAGATGCCGGACAGGGACGTGGCTACACCTTC

abundance: -
d_gene: -
v_gene: TRBV5-1
j_gene: TRBJ1-1
CDR3aa: CASSRGDMNTEAFF
CDR3nt: TGCGCCAGCAGCCGCGGAGACATGAACACTGAAGCTTTCTTT

abundance: -
d_gene: -
v_gene: TRBV30
j_gene: TRBJ2-7
CDR3aa: CAWVNRLGAVYEQYF
CDR3nt: TGTGCCTGGGTGAACCGACTCGGGGCAGTCTACGAGCAGTACTTC

abundance: -
d_gene: TRBD1
v_gene: TRBV5-1
j_gene: TRBJ2-2
CDR3aa: CASSPSDRGVTGELFF
CDR3nt: TGCGCCAGCAGCCCATCGGACAGGGGCGTCACCGGGGAGCTGTTTTTT

abundance: -
d_gene: -
v_gene: TRBV9
j_gene: TRBJ2-7
CDR3aa: CASSVTDGEQYF
CDR3nt: TGTGCCAGCAGCGTCACCGACGGCGAGCAGTACTTC

abundance: -
d_gene: -
v_gene: TRBV5-6
j_gene: TRBJ2-6
CDR3aa: CASSFFTGTDSGANVLTF
CDR3nt: TGTGCCAGCAGCTTTTTCACGGGGACCGACTCTGGGGCCAACGTCCTGACTTTC

abundance: -
d_gene: -
v_gene: TRBV11-2
j_gene: TRBJ2-5
CDR3aa: CASSLAWGVEETQYF
CDR3nt: TGTGCCAGCAGCTTAGCCTGGGGGGTGGAAGAGACCCAGTACTTC

abundance: -
d_gene: -
v_gene: TRBV7-2
j_gene: TRBJ2-5
CDR3aa: CASSLGRFQETQYF
CDR3nt: TGTGCCAGCAGCTTAGGGCGCTTCCAAGAGACCCAGTACTTC

abundance: once
d_gene: -
v_gene: TRBV5-6
j_gene: TRBJ2-1
CDR3aa: CASSWTQTNEQFF
CDR3nt: TGTGCCAGCAGCTGGACTCAGACCAATGAGCAGTTCTTC

abundance: -
d_gene: -
v_gene: TRBV5-1
j_gene: TRBJ2-1
CDR3aa: CASSRDGRNEQFF
CDR3nt: TGCGCCAGCAGCCGGGACGGCCGCAATGAGCAGTTCTTC

abundance: -
d_gene: -
v_gene: TRBV3-1/TRBV3-2
j_gene: TRBJ2-6
CDR3aa: CASSQEGSTSGANVLTF
CDR3nt: TGTGCCAGCAGCCAAGAGGGCAGTACCTCTGGGGCCAACGTCCTGACTTTC

abundance: -
d_gene: TRBD1
v_gene: TRBV18
j_gene: TRBJ1-4
CDR3aa: CASSPAGTGFEKLFF
CDR3nt: TGTGCCAGCTCACCAGCCGGGACAGGGTTTGAAAAACTGTTTTTT

abundance: -
d_gene: -
v_gene: TRBV6-1
j_gene: TRBJ1-5
CDR3aa: CASSESVGPQHF
CDR3nt: TGTGCCAGCAGTGAATCCGTGGGCCCCCAGCATTTT